This entry lists 5 T cell receptor beta chains sequenced from one sample in a study of blood T cells in healthy people across ages. Alongside a J-beta primer mix, a sample-barcoded 5' primer served in a second PCR lasting 7 to 11 cycles. TCRdb reanalysed the 5' RACE reads using MiXCR and keeps one entry per CDR3 protein. Of roughly 1,800,000 distinct CDR3 sequences in the sample, around half were seen once. The sequencing sample was made of blood. Source of these receptors: a woman aged 40-49 years in good health.

V and J are TRBV27 and TRBJ2-4; 8 bases are a match to TRBD1. The J call is in doubt because the DNA end fits TRBJ2-7 better. This CDR3 spans 14 amino acids. Germline-derived CDR1 and CDR2 are MNHEY and SMNVEV (reference sequence). Written as DNA, the CDR3 is TGTGCCAGCAGTTCGACACGGACAGGGAACGAGCAGTACTTC. The encoded protein is CASSSTRTGNEQYF.

In this sample, this clonotype turned up a few times. The gene calls are TRBV7-9 and TRBJ2-7; TRBD1 matches at 9 bases. The CDR3 loop spans 14 amino acids. Germline V gene sequence: CDR1 SEHNR, CDR2 FQNEAQ (reference sequence). V trimming: 5 bases; J trimming: 5 bases; junction bases outside the gene matches: 7. DNA of the CDR3: TGTGCCAGCAGCCCGGGGACAGGGCAGAACGAGCAGTACTTC. Translation gives CASSPGTGQNEQYF.

This clonotype was detected only a few times. The chain has TRBV5-1 and TRBJ2-3; D is possibly TRBD1 or TRBD2 (5 bases each). Trimming left V 0 bases short and J 2 bases short, with 10 bases between. CDR1 and CDR2 from the germline V gene are SGHRS and YFSETQ. This CDR3 region has 15 residues. Written as DNA, the CDR3 is TGCGCCAGCAGCTTGGGGGGACCCTACACAGATACGCAGTATTTT. As protein: CASSLGGPYTDTQYF.

The rearrangement joins TRBV28 to TRBJ2-2; the D gene could be TRBD1 or TRBD2 (5 bases each). Trimming shortened V by 5 bases and J by 6 bases, and 19 bases separated the two germline ends. The CDR3 loop spans 16 amino acids. The germline V gene has CDR1 MDHEN and CDR2 SYDVKM. The CDR3, as DNA: TGTGCCAGCAGTGCGCCCGGGATAGGGGTCCCCGGGGAGCTGTTTTTT. Residues: CASSAPGIGVPGELFF.

The chain couples TRBV3-1 to TRBJ2-4, with 8 bases matching TRBD2. Looked up from germline, CDR1 is LGHDT and CDR2 is YNNKEL (reference sequence). This CDR3 is 18 amino acids long. After removal of 0 bases from V and 2 bases from J, the junction contained 9 bases not matched to a gene. In DNA form, the CDR3 reads TGTGCCAGCAGCCAAGATCGGGAGGGATCGAGGTCCAAAAACATTCAGTACTTC. Translated: CASSQDREGSRSKNIQYF.